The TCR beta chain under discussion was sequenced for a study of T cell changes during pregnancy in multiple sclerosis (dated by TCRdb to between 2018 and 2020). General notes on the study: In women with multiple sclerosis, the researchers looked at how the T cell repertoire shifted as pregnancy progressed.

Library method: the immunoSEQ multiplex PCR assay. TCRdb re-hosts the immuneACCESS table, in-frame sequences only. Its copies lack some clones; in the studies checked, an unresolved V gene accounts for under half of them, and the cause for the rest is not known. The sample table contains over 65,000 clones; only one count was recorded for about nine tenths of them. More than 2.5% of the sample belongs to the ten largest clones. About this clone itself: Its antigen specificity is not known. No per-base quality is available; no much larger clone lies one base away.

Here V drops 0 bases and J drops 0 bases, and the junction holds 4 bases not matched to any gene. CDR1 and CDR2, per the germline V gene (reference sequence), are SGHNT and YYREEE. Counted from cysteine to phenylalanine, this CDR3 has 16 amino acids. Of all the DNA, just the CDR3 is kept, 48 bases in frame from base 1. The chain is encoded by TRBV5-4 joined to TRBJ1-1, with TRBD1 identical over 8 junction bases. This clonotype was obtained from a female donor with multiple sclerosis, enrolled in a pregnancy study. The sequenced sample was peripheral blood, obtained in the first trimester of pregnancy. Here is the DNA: TGTGCCAGCAGCTTGGGGACAGGGACCATGAACACTGAAGCTTTCTTT. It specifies CASSLGTGTMNTEAFF.